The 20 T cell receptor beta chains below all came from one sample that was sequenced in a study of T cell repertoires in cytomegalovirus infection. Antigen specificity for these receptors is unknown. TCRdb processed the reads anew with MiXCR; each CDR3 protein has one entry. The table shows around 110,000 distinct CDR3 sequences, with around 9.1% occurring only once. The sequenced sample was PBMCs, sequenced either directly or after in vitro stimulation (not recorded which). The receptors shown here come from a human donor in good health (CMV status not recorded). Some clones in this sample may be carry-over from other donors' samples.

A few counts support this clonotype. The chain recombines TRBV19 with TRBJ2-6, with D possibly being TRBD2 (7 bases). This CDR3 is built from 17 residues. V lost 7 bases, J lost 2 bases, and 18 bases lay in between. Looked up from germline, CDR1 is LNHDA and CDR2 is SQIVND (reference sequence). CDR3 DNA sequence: TGTGCCAGTATCGAAAGGGGGGGCAGGGCTGGGGCCAACGTCCTGACTTTC. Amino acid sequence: CASIERGGRAGANVLTF.

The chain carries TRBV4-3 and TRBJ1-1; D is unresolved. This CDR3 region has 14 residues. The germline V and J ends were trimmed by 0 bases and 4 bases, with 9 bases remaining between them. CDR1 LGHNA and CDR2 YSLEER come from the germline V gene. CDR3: CASSQEGSSTEAFF. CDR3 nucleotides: TGCGCCAGCAGCCAAGAAGGGTCCTCCACTGAAGCTTTCTTT.

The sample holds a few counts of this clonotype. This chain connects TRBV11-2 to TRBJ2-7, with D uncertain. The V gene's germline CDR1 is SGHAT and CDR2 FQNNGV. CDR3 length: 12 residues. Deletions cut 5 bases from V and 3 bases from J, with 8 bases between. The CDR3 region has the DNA TGTGCCAGCAGCCCCGTGGGCTACGAGCAGTACTTC. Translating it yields CASSPVGYEQYF. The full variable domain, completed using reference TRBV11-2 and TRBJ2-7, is EAGVAQSPRYKIIEKRQSVAFWCNPISGHATLYWYQQILGQGPKLLIQFQNNGVVDDSQLPKDRFSAERLKGVDSTLKIQPAKLEDSAVYLCASSPVGYEQYFGPGTRLTVT.

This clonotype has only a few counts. The CDR3 loop reads CASGDSYNSPLHF. The DNA for the CDR3 is TGTGCCAGCGGGGACTCTTATAATTCACCCCTCCACTTT. This chain joins TRBV19 and TRBJ1-6; weak D call: TRBD1 (5 bases). V gave up 9 bases and J gave up 4 bases, with 10 bases separating them. From germline, CDR1 is LNHDA and CDR2 SQIVND (reference sequence). This CDR3 comprises 13 residues.

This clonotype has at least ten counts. CDR3 DNA: TGTGCCAGCAGTGAGGGACTAGTTCTCTACGAGCAGTACGTC. It specifies CASSEGLVLYEQYV. This sequence joins TRBV6-1 and TRBJ2-7, with 8 bases lining up with TRBD2. The CDR3 totals 14 residues. The V and J ends lost 3 bases and 3 bases, in that order; junction bases with no gene match: 4. CDR1 and CDR2 from the germline V gene are MNHNS and SASEGT.

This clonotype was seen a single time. The CDR3 DNA reads TGCAGCGTTGGGGGGATTCGGGATACGCAGTATTTT. Its translation: CSVGGIRDTQYF. The chain joins TRBV29-1 to TRBJ2-3; D might be TRBD1 or TRBD2, each matching 5 bases. The V gene lost 4 bases and the J gene lost 6 bases, with 11 bases spanning the gap. Per germline, CDR1 SQVTM and CDR2 ANQGSEA. The CDR3 is 12 residues long.

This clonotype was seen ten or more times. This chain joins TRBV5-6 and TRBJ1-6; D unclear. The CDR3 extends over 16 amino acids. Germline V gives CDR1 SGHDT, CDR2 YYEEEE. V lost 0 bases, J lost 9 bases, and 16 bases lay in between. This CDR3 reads CASSLGQRPVGSPLHF. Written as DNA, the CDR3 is TGTGCCAGCAGCTTGGGGCAGCGCCCCGTCGGTTCACCCCTCCACTTT.

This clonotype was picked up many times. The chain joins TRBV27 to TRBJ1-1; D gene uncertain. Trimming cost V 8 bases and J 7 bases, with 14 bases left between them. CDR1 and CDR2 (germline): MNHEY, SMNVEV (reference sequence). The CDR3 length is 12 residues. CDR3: CASSGQLGEAFF. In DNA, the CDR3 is TGTGCCAGCTCGGGTCAGTTGGGTGAAGCTTTCTTT.

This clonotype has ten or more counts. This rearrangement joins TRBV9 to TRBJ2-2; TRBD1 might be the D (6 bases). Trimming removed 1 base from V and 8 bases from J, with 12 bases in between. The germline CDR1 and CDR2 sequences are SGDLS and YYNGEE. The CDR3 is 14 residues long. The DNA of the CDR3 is TGTGCCAGCAGCGTATCAGGGGCTCGAGGGGAGCTGTTTTTT. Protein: CASSVSGARGELFF.

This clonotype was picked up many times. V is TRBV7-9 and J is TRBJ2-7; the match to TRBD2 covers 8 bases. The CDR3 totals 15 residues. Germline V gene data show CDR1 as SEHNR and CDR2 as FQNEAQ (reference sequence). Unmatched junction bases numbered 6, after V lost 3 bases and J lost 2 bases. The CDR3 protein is CASSFETSGTYEQYF. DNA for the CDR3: TGTGCCAGCAGCTTCGAAACTAGCGGCACCTACGAGCAGTACTTC.

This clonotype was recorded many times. The CDR3 here is CASSPRQRANEKLFF. The CDR3 DNA reads as TGTGCCAGCAGCCCCAGGCAGCGAGCTAATGAAAAACTGTTTTTT. The V and J genes are TRBV7-9 and TRBJ1-4; D gene ambiguous. Trimming took off 5 bases at V and 3 bases at J, with 13 bases between the two ends. Germline V gene data show CDR1 as SEHNR and CDR2 as FQNEAQ (reference sequence). The CDR3 is made up of 15 amino acids.

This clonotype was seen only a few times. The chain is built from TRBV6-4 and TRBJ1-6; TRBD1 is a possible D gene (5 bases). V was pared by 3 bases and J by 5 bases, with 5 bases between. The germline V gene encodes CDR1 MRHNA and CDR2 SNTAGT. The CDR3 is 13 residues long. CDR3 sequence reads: CASSEGDNSPLHF. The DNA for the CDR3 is TGTGCCAGCAGTGAAGGGGATAATTCACCCCTCCACTTT.

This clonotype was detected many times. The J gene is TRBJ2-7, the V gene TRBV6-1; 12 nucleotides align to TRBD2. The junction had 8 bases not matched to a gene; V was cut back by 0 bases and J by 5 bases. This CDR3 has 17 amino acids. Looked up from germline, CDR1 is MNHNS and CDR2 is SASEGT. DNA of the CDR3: TGTGCCAGCAGTGAAGCGGGGGTGGGACTAGCGGGCCACGAGCAGTACTTC. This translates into CASSEAGVGLAGHEQYF.

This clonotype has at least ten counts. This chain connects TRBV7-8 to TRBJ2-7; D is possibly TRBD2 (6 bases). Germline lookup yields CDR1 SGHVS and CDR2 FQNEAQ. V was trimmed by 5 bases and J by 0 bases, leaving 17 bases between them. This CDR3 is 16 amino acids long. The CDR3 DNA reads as TGTGCCAGCAGCGCTAATAGGGACTCCGCCTCCTACGAGCAGTACTTC. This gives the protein CASSANRDSASYEQYF.

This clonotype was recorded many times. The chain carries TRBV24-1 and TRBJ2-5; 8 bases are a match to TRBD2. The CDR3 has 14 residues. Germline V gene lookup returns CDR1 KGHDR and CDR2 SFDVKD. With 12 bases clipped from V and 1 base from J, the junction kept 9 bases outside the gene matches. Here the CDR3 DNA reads TGTGCCCACGGGGGGGCCGATCTCCAAGAGACCCAGTACTTC. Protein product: CAHGGADLQETQYF.

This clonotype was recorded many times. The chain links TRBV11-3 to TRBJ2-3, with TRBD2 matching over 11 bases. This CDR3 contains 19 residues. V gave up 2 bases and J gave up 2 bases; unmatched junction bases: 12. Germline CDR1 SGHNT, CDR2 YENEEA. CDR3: CASSLRRLAGGPNTDTQYF. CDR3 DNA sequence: TGTGCCAGCAGCTTAAGGCGGCTAGCGGGAGGACCAAACACAGATACGCAGTATTTT.

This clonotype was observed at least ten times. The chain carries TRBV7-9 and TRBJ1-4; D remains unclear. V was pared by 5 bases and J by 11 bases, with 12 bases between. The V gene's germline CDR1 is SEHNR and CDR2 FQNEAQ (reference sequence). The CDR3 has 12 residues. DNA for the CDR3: TGTGCCAGCAGCCACAGCCCTGGGAAACTGTTTTTT. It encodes CASSHSPGKLFF.

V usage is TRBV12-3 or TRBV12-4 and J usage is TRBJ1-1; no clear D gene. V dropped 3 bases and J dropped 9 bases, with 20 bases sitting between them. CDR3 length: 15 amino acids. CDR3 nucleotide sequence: TGTGCCAGCAGTTTCTTCCTCGGTCGTCCTATGAAAGCTTTCTTT. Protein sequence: CASSFFLGRPMKAFF.

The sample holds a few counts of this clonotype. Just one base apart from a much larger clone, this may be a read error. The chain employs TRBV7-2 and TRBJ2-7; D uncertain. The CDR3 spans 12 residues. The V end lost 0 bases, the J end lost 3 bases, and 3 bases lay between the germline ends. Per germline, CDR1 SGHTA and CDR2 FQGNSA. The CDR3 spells CASSLADYEQYF. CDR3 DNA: TGTGCCAGCAGCTTAGCAGACTACGAGCAGTACTTC.

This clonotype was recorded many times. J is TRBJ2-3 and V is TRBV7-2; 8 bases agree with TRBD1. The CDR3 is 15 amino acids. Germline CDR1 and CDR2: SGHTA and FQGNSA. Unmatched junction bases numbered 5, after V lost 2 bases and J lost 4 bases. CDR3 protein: CASSLLRGRADTQYF. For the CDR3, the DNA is TGTGCCAGCAGCTTACTCAGGGGGCGCGCAGATACGCAGTATTTT.